The sequence of this TCR beta chain was determined in a study of T cell repertoires in cytomegalovirus infection. The overall study: Indications came from public TCR beta signatures; they pointed to CMV infection and to a matching HLA type.

TCRdb reanalysed the reads using MiXCR and keeps one entry per CDR3 protein. The data hold over 300,000 distinct CDR3 sequences, with approximately 9.5% observed a single time. Germline V lookup: CDR1 SGHTA, CDR2 FQGNSA. Trimming at V came to 7 bases and at J to 0 bases, leaving 6 bases not matched to a gene. The CDR3 has 15 amino acids. This clonotype was sampled from a human donor in good health (CMV status not recorded). Some clones in this sample may be carry-over from other donors' samples. Sequenced material: PBMCs. The V call is TRBV7-2, the J call TRBJ1-3; 7 nucleotides line up with TRBD1. In DNA, the CDR3 is TGTGCCAGCACCAAGTGGGACAGCTCTGGAAACACCATATATTTT. Translating gives CASTKWDSSGNTIYF.